The 15 T cell receptor beta chains given below trace back to one sample, sequenced in a study of T-cell reconstitution after alpha-beta-depleted transplantation in children. Molecular barcoding with unique molecular identifiers was used for the TCRbeta library. TCRdb reprocessed the PCR reads via MiXCR and lists one record per CDR3 protein. The sample comprises about 400,000 distinct CDR3 sequences, under 20% of which are singletons, and 29% rests with the top ten. The specimen comprised PBMCs, mostly from graft donor cells, sampled 360 days after TCRalphabeta/CD19-depleted stem cell transplant. The receptors here all came from a boy under two years old who had a stem cell transplant for Wiskott-Aldrich syndrome, so the T cells may come from the graft donor.

This rearrangement joins TRBV20-1 to TRBJ2-3, with 11 nucleotides matching TRBD2. CDR1 and CDR2 from the germline V gene are DFQATT and SNEGSKA (reference sequence). The CDR3 is 17 amino acids. V dropped 2 bases and J dropped 4; count of bases not matched to a gene: 11. CDR3: CSARPLASGGFADTQYF. As DNA, the CDR3 is TGCAGTGCTAGACCCCTGGCTAGCGGGGGGTTCGCAGATACGCAGTATTTT.

This chain uses TRBV12-3 or TRBV12-4 with TRBJ1-2; possible D gene TRBD1, 6 bases. CDR3 length: 17 amino acids. V lost 1 base, J lost 4 bases, and 19 bases lay in between. Here the CDR3 DNA reads TGTGCCAGCAGTTTAGTATACTGGACAGACTATATCTATGGCTACACCTTC. Its translation: CASSLVYWTDYIYGYTF.

This clonotype was seen only a few times. V gene TRBV7-9 combines with J gene TRBJ2-2; the match to TRBD2 covers 7 bases. Germline CDR1 and CDR2: SEHNR and FQNEAQ (reference sequence). CDR3 length equals 14 residues. V was pared by 10 bases and J by 7 bases, with 12 bases of the junction left unmatched. The CDR3 sequence is CATMDQRDFGELFF. The DNA of the CDR3 is TGTGCCACCATGGACCAGCGGGACTTCGGGGAGCTGTTTTTT. Full variable domain (missing parts from reference TRBV7-9 and TRBJ2-2): DTGVSQNPRHKITKRGQNVTFRCDPISEHNRLYWYRQTLGQGPEFLTYFQNEAQLEKSRLLSDRFSAERPKGSFSTLEIQRTEQGDSAMYLCATMDQRDFGELFFGEGSRLTVL.

This clonotype was observed a few times. V and J are TRBV21-1 and TRBJ2-3; the table's TRBD1 call for D was not verified on the DNA. TRBV21-1 is marked as a pseudogene. This CDR3 region has 16 residues. CDR3 DNA: TGTGCCAGCAGCAAAGCTCTGGAGTCGGGAACAGATACGCAGTATTTT. This codes for CASSKALESGTDTQYF.

The chain recombines TRBV30 with TRBJ2-1; 8 nucleotides align to TRBD2. V was pared by 7 bases and J by 4 bases, with 9 bases of the junction left unmatched. The CDR3 is 14 residues long. The germline CDR1 and CDR2 sequences are GTSNPN and SVGIG (reference sequence). DNA for the CDR3: TGTGCCTCCCACGGACTAGCAGGGTACAATGAGCAGTTCTTC. Translation: CASHGLAGYNEQFF.

This clonotype has only a few counts. This sequence joins TRBV5-1 and TRBJ2-2, with D perhaps TRBD2 (5 bases). This CDR3 comprises 16 residues. Trimming shortened V by 6 bases and J by 5 bases, and 20 bases separated the two germline ends. CDR1 is SGHRS, CDR2 YFSETQ, per germline. The CDR3 loop reads CASNRLEGPRTGELFF. CDR3 sequence (DNA): TGCGCCAGCAATCGGTTAGAGGGCCCAAGGACCGGGGAGCTGTTTTTT.

The chain employs TRBV5-1 and TRBJ2-7; the match to TRBD2 covers 7 bases. The CDR3 runs to 15 residues. After removal of 7 bases from V and 0 bases from J, the junction contained 10 bases not matched to a gene. CDR1 is SGHRS and CDR2 is YFSETQ in the germline V gene. CDR3 loop: CASRGGTKSSYEQYF. In nucleotides, the CDR3 is TGCGCCAGCCGTGGTGGGACTAAAAGCTCCTACGAGCAGTACTTC.

This clonotype was picked up a small number of times. This sequence joins TRBV12-3 or TRBV12-4 and TRBJ1-5; D not resolved. CDR3 length: 14 residues. The V gene lost 5 bases and the J gene lost 4 bases, with 12 bases spanning the gap. The CDR3 here is CASSPEISNQPQHF. The CDR3 bases are TGTGCCAGCAGTCCGGAGATCAGTAATCAGCCCCAGCATTTT.

This clonotype was seen more than once but under ten times. The gene calls are TRBV20-1 and TRBJ2-1; 7 nucleotides match TRBD2. Per the germline V gene, CDR1 is DFQATT and CDR2 is SNEGSKA (reference sequence). CDR3 length: 12 residues. CDR3 sequence (DNA): TGCAGCCCTAGCGGACCTCTCGGTGAGCAGTTCTTC. Its translation: CSPSGPLGEQFF.

V usage is TRBV5-1 and J usage is TRBJ1-6, with a possible D match to TRBD1 (6 bases). V gave up 4 bases and J gave up 7 bases, with 12 bases separating them. The CDR3 has 14 residues. Germline CDR1 SGHRS, CDR2 YFSETQ. Here the CDR3 reads CASSKNRVNSPLHF. CDR3 sequence (DNA): TGCGCCAGCAGCAAAAACAGGGTGAATTCACCCCTCCACTTT.

This clonotype was counted only a few times. The rearrangement links TRBV12-3 or TRBV12-4 to TRBJ2-5; TRBD2 agrees at 11 bases. The CDR3 is 15 amino acids. With 3 bases clipped from V and 2 bases from J, the junction kept 2 bases outside the gene matches. CDR3 in DNA: TGTGCCAGCAGTTTCCGACTAGCGGGGCAAGAGACCCAGTACTTC. It encodes CASSFRLAGQETQYF.

This clonotype was detected only a few times. The chain combines TRBV20-1 with TRBJ2-1, with D perhaps TRBD2 (5 bases). Trimming took off 3 bases at V and 2 bases at J, with 11 bases between the two ends. This CDR3 region has 14 residues. Germline V gives CDR1 DFQATT, CDR2 SNEGSKA (reference sequence). The CDR3 DNA reads TGCAGTGCTAGTGGGAGAACCCCCTACAATGAGCAGTTCTTC. It translates to CSASGRTPYNEQFF.

The CDR3 bases are TGTGCCAGCACCACGTTACTAGCGGAAGAGACCCAGTACTTC. The encoded protein is CASTTLLAEETQYF. The chain employs TRBV2 and TRBJ2-5; 8 positions match TRBD2. Germline CDR1 and CDR2: SNHLY and FYNNEI. This CDR3 region has 14 residues. J lost 3 bases, V lost 7 bases, and 7 bases had no gene match.

This clonotype was counted ten times or more. J is TRBJ2-7 and V is TRBV5-1; possible D gene TRBD1, 5 bases. The V gene lost 0 bases and the J gene lost 3 bases, with 10 bases spanning the gap. CDR1 SGHRS and CDR2 YFSETQ come from the germline V gene. The CDR3 has 14 residues. The CDR3 here is CASSLALQVYEQYF. The CDR3, as DNA: TGCGCCAGCAGCTTGGCCCTACAGGTCTACGAGCAGTACTTC.

V gene TRBV20-1 combines with J gene TRBJ2-3; D remains unclear. Trimming shortened V by 6 bases and J by 0 bases, and 22 bases separated the two germline ends. The germline V gene has CDR1 DFQATT and CDR2 SNEGSKA (reference sequence). The length of the CDR3 is 17 residues. The CDR3 DNA reads as TGCAGTGCCCCCGGCAGAAACAAAAAGATTAGCACAGATACGCAGTATTTT. Translating it yields CSAPGRNKKISTDTQYF.